These 5 T cell receptor beta chains share one sample of origin, sequenced in a study of shared clonotypes between healthy human individuals. Libraries were prepared by immunoSEQ multiplex PCR; TCRdb keeps only in-frame clonotypes and omits some of them. The sample has 2 million to 2.5 million clones, about 90% seen once. The material sequenced was naive CD4+ T cells from PBMCs. Subset defined: CD45RA+ positively selected. The receptor source for this set is a man aged 18-30 years in good health. Some clones in this sample may be carry-over from other donors' samples.

This chain connects TRBV30 to TRBJ2-5; 11 bases are shared with TRBD1. With V trimmed by 3 bases and J by 2 bases, 11 bases remained unmatched. CDR3 length equals 17 residues. Germline V gene sequence: CDR1 GTSNPN, CDR2 SVGIG (reference sequence). The CDR3 protein is CAWSPRRGTGGQETQYF. CDR3 DNA sequence: TGTGCCTGGAGCCCCCGGCGCGGGACAGGGGGTCAAGAGACCCAGTACTTC.

The rearrangement joins TRBV18 to TRBJ1-1; D uncertain. Germline V CDR1 and CDR2: KGHSH, LQKENI. This CDR3 contains 13 residues. Trimming left V 1 base short and J 11 bases short, with 14 bases between. CDR3 region: CASSPQVLIQAFF. CDR3 coding DNA: TGTGCCAGCTCACCACAGGTCCTCATCCAGGCTTTCTTT.

The V gene is TRBV19, the J gene TRBJ2-7, with 8 bases identical to TRBD2. The CDR3 totals 18 residues. Germline CDR1 and CDR2: LNHDA and SQIVND (reference sequence). After removal of 1 base from V and 1 base from J, the junction contained 12 bases not matched to a gene. This chain's CDR3 is CASSIGLLKRERSYEQYF. CDR3 bases: TGTGCCAGTAGTATAGGCCTACTCAAGCGGGAGCGTTCCTACGAGCAGTACTTC.

Notes on this clone: Additional DNA sequences in this sample encode the identical CDR3. The CDR3: CASSLLAGGRTDTQYF. CDR3 coding DNA: TGTGCCAGCAGCTTACTAGCGGGAGGTCGCACAGATACGCAGTATTTT. The gene calls are TRBV11-1 and TRBJ2-3, with 11 bases that match TRBD2. The CDR3 extends over 16 amino acids. J lost 1 base, V lost 2 bases, and 2 bases had no gene match. Looked up from germline, CDR1 is SGHAT and CDR2 is FQDESV (reference sequence).

This chain links TRBV28 with TRBJ2-5; no firm D call. The J call may be incorrect, as the DNA end agrees better with TRBJ2-7. There are 13 residues in the CDR3. The V gene's germline CDR1 is MDHEN and CDR2 SYDVKM. CDR3: CASSQADSYEQYF. The CDR3 nucleotides read TGTGCCAGCAGCCAGGCGGACTCCTACGAGCAGTACTTC.